The 26 T cell receptor beta chains listed next were all sequenced from one sample in a study of T cell clonality in common variable immunodeficiency. Study results and caveats: Fewer deletions and N-nucleotide insertions were reportedly seen in common variable immunodeficiency TCR beta sequences.

The antigens these receptors bind are not known. Sequenced by immunoSEQ multiplex PCR; TCRdb stores in-frame clones only, minus some. The sample has 25,000 to 30,000 clones, none seen only once; the top ten hold approximately 3.9%. The sample comprised peripheral blood mononuclear cells. These receptors came from a human donor with common variable immunodeficiency.

A few counts support this clone. The DNA ends 3 residues before the CDR3 does, and the rest of the CDR3 is filled in from the germline J gene. The chain carries TRBV5-1 and TRBJ2-1, with D maybe TRBD1 (5 bases). This CDR3 spans 15 amino acids. Trimming took 4 bases from V and 0 from J, leaving 11 bases between them. In germline, CDR1 is SGHRS, CDR2 YFSETQ. The sequenced part of the CDR3 DNA is TGCGCCAGCAGCAGCAGGGCGAGCTCCTACAATGAG. Translation gives CASSSRASSYNE. The complete CDR3 reads CASSSRASSYNEQFF.

This clone came up a few times. The read finishes 3 residues shy of the CDR3 end, and the germline J gene is used to complete it. The rearrangement joins TRBV2 to TRBJ2-7, with TRBD2 matching 10 bases. CDR1 SNHLY and CDR2 FYNNEI come from the germline V gene. This CDR3 region has 15 residues. The trim removed 3 bases at V and 5 bases at J, leaving 7 bases unmatched. Incomplete CDR3 DNA: TGTGCCAGCAGTGATACGGCTAGCGGGAGCCACGAG. Translation: CASSDTASGSHE. The CDR3 as a whole reads CASSDTASGSHEQYF.

This clone was seen more than once but under ten times. The CDR3 end is not reached by the read, which stops 3 residues before it; the germline J gene fills it in. The chain uses TRBV7-9 and TRBJ2-2; 8 bases fit TRBD2. Germline V gene data show CDR1 as SEHNR and CDR2 as FQNEAQ (reference sequence). This CDR3 region has 15 residues. V gave up 0 bases and J gave up 5 bases; unmatched junction bases: 2. The CDR3 protein is CASSLAAGATGELFF. CDR3 bases read: TGTGCCAGCAGCTTAGCAGCGGGAGCGACCGGGGAG.

Notes on this clone: The read ends 3 residues early relative to the CDR3; the germline J gene fills the gap. The chain links TRBV2 to TRBJ1-3; D not resolved. There are 15 residues in the CDR3. V shed 2 bases and J shed 0 bases, with 8 bases lying between them. Germline values: CDR1 SNHLY, CDR2 FYNNEI. The CDR3: CASSEFQRSGNTIYF. The CDR3 DNA, read in part, is TGTGCCAGCAGTGAATTCCAGCGCTCTGGAAACACC.

This clone showed up just a few times. The read finishes 3 residues shy of the CDR3 end, and the germline J gene is used to complete it. Other DNA sequences of this sample code for an identical CDR3. The chain combines TRBV18 with TRBJ2-5; TRBD2 matches at 12 bases. The V segment lost 3 bases and the J segment 5 bases; nucleotides outside the gene matches: 4. Looked up from germline, CDR1 is KGHSH and CDR2 is LQKENI. This CDR3 has 15 amino acids. The CDR3 region is CASSPPGLAGETQYF. The covered CDR3 bases are TGTGCCAGCTCACCTCCGGGACTAGCGGGTGAGACC.

A few counts support this clone. Read sequence stops 3 residues before the CDR3 end, and the germline J gene provides the missing end. The chain employs TRBV18 and TRBJ2-7; 12 bases line up with TRBD2. Unmatched junction bases numbered 12, after V lost 5 bases and J lost 1 base. Germline CDR1 reads KGHSH; CDR2 reads LQKENI. The CDR3 consists of 18 residues. Partial CDR3 DNA: TGTGCCAGCTCATCGAGGGGACTAGCGGGCTTAAAATCCTACGAG. Encoded protein: CASSSRGLAGLKSYE. The complete CDR3 protein is CASSSRGLAGLKSYEQYF.

The sample holds a few counts of this clone. CDR3 residues: CASSPGTGEKQPQHF. The CDR3 bases that were read are TGTGCCAGCTCACCTGGGACAGGGGAAAAACAGCCC. The rearrangement joins TRBV18 to TRBJ1-5; 10 nucleotides agree with TRBD1. The read is 3 residues too short to cover the CDR3 end, so that end is filled in from the germline J gene. Germline trimming cut 3 bases from V and 7 bases from J; bases unmatched to any gene: 6. CDR3 length: 15 residues. Germline CDR1 reads KGHSH; CDR2 reads LQKENI.

This clone has ten or more counts. The CDR3 is cut off 3 residues early in the read; its end comes from the germline J gene. The chain uses TRBV5-4 and TRBJ2-2; no firm D call. This CDR3 contains 14 residues. V was pared by 0 bases and J by 1 base, with 4 bases between. Germline CDR1 is SGHNT and CDR2 is YYREEE (reference sequence). The sequenced CDR3 bases are TGTGCCAGCAGCTTGGTCCAGAACACCGGGGAG. As protein: CASSLVQNTGE. The whole CDR3 sequence is CASSLVQNTGELFF. Full variable domain (remainder filled in from reference TRBV5-4 and TRBJ2-2): ETGVTQSPTHLIKTRGQQVTLRCSSQSGHNTVSWYQQALGQGPQFIFQYYREEENGRGNFPPRFSGLQFPNYSSELNVNALELDDSALYLCASSLVQNTGELFFGEGSRLTVL.

Only a few counts were recorded for this clone. The read ends 3 residues before the CDR3 terminus; that terminus is restored from the germline J gene. V gene TRBV2 combines with J gene TRBJ1-2; 8 bases fit TRBD1. Germline CDR1 reads SNHLY; CDR2 reads FYNNEI. CDR3 length: 13 amino acids. With 5 bases clipped from V and 4 bases from J, the junction kept 3 bases outside the gene matches. The DNA read from the CDR3 is TGTGCCAGCAGTTGGGACAGGCTCTATGGC. Translation: CASSWDRLYG. The CDR3, in full, reads CASSWDRLYGYTF.

This clone has just a few counts. The CDR3 goes on 3 residues after the read ends, and that part is filled in from the germline J gene. The chain links TRBV19 to TRBJ2-2; tentative D call: TRBD1 (6 bases). CDR1 is LNHDA, CDR2 SQIVND, per germline (reference sequence). This CDR3 spans 14 amino acids. V shed 6 bases and J shed 4 bases, with 12 bases lying between them. Partial CDR3 DNA: TGTGCCAGTAGGATGCAGGGGACCACCGGGGAG. Protein product: CASRMQGTTGE. In full, the CDR3 is CASRMQGTTGELFF.

As regards this clone: The DNA ends 3 residues before the CDR3 does, and the rest of the CDR3 is filled in from the germline J gene. The rearrangement uses TRBV18 and TRBJ1-2; perhaps TRBD1 as D (5 bases). V was shortened by 2 bases and J by 7 bases, with 14 bases between the two germline ends. Germline loops: CDR1 KGHSH, CDR2 LQKENI. There are 14 residues in the CDR3. The DNA read from the CDR3 is TGTGCCAGCTCACCATGGGGGGAGTCTCTTGGC. Its protein product is CASSPWGESLG. The whole CDR3 protein reads CASSPWGESLGYTF.

This clone appeared a few times. Read coverage stops 3 residues before the CDR3 terminus; the germline J gene supplies the remainder. V usage is TRBV7-8 and J usage is TRBJ2-7; unclear D gene. CDR1 SGHVS and CDR2 FQNEAQ come from the germline V gene. This CDR3 has 16 amino acids. Trimming removed 5 bases from V and 0 bases from J, with 17 bases in between. The CDR3 sequence: CASSRTGTQSSYEQYF. CDR3 bases read: TGTGCCAGCAGCCGCACCGGTACACAGAGCTCCTACGAG.

This clone was recorded many times. The read terminates 3 residues before the CDR3 end, so the remaining end is supplied by the germline J gene. This sequence joins TRBV29-1 and TRBJ2-3; a possible D gene is TRBD1 (5 bases). This CDR3 spans 13 amino acids. Germline CDR1 reads SQVTM; CDR2 reads ANQGSEA. V lost 3 bases and J 5 bases, leaving 12 bases between the germline ends. The CDR3: CSVEWQGEDTQYF. The DNA read from the CDR3 is TGCAGCGTTGAGTGGCAGGGTGAAGATACG.

This clone has more than one count but fewer than ten. The CDR3 reads CASSSGTSGSIDEQYF. The part of the CDR3 DNA that was read is TGCGCCAGCAGTTCCGGGACTAGCGGGAGTATCGACGAG. The J gene is TRBJ2-7, the V gene TRBV5-1; 14 bases line up with TRBD2. The CDR3 end lies 3 residues beyond the end of the read and is filled in from the germline J gene. The germline gives CDR1 SGHRS, CDR2 YFSETQ. The CDR3 contains 16 residues. The V segment lost 5 bases and the J segment 5 bases; nucleotides outside the gene matches: 9.

This clone came up a few times. Read data end 3 residues before the CDR3 end; the end is taken from the germline J gene. The rearrangement uses TRBV7-6 and TRBJ2-5, with a weak D call TRBD1 (5 bases). CDR3 length equals 14 residues. The germline V gene has CDR1 SGHVS and CDR2 FNYEAQ. With 1 base removed from V and 7 bases from J, the gap between germline ends came to 13 bases. CDR3 DNA (partial): TGTGCCAGCAGCTTAGTTACCCGTCAGGGGACC. It yields the protein CASSLVTRQGT. The full CDR3 is CASSLVTRQGTQYF.

Note on this clone: From the germline J gene comes the end of the CDR3, since the read stops 3 residues before it. The chain employs TRBV7-9 and TRBJ1-4; 7 bases map to TRBD1. V lost 3 bases, J lost 3 bases, and 4 bases stayed unmatched. The germline CDR1 and CDR2 sequences are SEHNR and FQNEAQ (reference sequence). This CDR3 region has 15 residues. The CDR3 protein is CASSFQGGANEKLFF. Partial CDR3 DNA: TGTGCCAGCAGCTTCCAGGGGGGCGCTAATGAAAAA.

Remarks on this clone: The read ends 3 residues shy of where the CDR3 ends; the end is completed using the germline J gene. The rearrangement joins TRBV20-1 to TRBJ2-5; D ambiguous. Trimming cost V 0 bases and J 1 base, with 12 bases left between them. The CDR3 runs 15 residues. CDR1 DFQATT and CDR2 SNEGSKA come from the germline V gene (reference sequence). The CDR3 bases that were read are TGCAGTGCTAGAGACCCTCAGGTTCCCCAAGAGACC. Translating it yields CSARDPQVPQET. The full CDR3 sequence reads CSARDPQVPQETQYF.

Points on this clone: The read terminates 3 residues before the CDR3 end, so the remaining end is supplied by the germline J gene. The rearrangement joins TRBV7-8 to TRBJ1-5, with 10 nucleotides matching TRBD1. Trimming removed 0 bases from V and 4 bases from J; junction bases left unmatched: 3. The CDR3 covers 16 residues. CDR1 and CDR2 (germline): SGHVS, FQNEAQ. The DNA read from the CDR3 is TGTGCCAGCAGCTTAGCTGGGACAGGGGTAAATCAGCCC. Amino acid sequence: CASSLAGTGVNQP. The full CDR3 protein is CASSLAGTGVNQPQHF.

At least ten counts were recorded for this clone. The read ends 3 residues before the CDR3 terminus; that terminus is restored from the germline J gene. The chain couples TRBV18 to TRBJ1-5, with 8 positions matching TRBD1. CDR3 length: 15 amino acids. Trimming cost V 4 bases and J 7 bases; bases outside gene matches: 9. Germline-derived CDR1 and CDR2 are KGHSH and LQKENI. CDR3 amino acids: CASSLTLDRVQPQHF. CDR3 DNA, as far as it was read: TGTGCCAGCTCACTTACTTTGGACAGGGTCCAGCCC.

This clone occurred a few times. Read data end 3 residues before the CDR3 end; the end is taken from the germline J gene. The chain carries TRBV20-1 and TRBJ2-7; D is undetermined. Trimming removed 3 bases at V and 0 bases at J, with 9 bases between. This CDR3 has 13 residues. From germline, CDR1 is DFQATT and CDR2 SNEGSKA (reference sequence). The CDR3 spells CSARVPYSYEQYF. The DNA read from the CDR3 is TGCAGTGCTAGGGTCCCCTACTCCTACGAG.

This clone has only a few counts. The read ends 3 residues early relative to the CDR3; the germline J gene fills the gap. The gene calls are TRBV30 and TRBJ2-3; D possibly matches TRBD1 or TRBD2 (5 bases each). V dropped 8 bases and J dropped 3 bases, with 15 bases sitting between them. Germline V lookup: CDR1 GTSNPN, CDR2 SVGIG (reference sequence). This CDR3 spans 13 amino acids. CDR3 DNA (partial): TGTGCCAGAGGGGCGTTTGGGACAGATACG. It yields the protein CARGAFGTDT. The full CDR3 sequence reads CARGAFGTDTQYF.

As concerns this clone: The read falls 3 residues short of the CDR3 end, and the missing part is taken from the germline J gene. The chain links TRBV6-1 to TRBJ2-7, with 9 bases that match TRBD1. J gave up 5 bases and V 3 bases, and 2 bases lay outside the gene matches. Germline CDR1 and CDR2: MNHNS and SASEGT. The CDR3 runs 13 residues. The CDR3 sequence: CASSEGQGHEQYF. The sequenced CDR3 bases are TGTGCCAGCAGTGAGGGACAGGGCCACGAG.

This clone was seen at least ten times. The DNA ends 3 residues before the CDR3 does, and the rest of the CDR3 is filled in from the germline J gene. The chain uses TRBV19 and TRBJ1-2; the D is unclear. The V gene's germline CDR1 is LNHDA and CDR2 SQIVND (reference sequence). With 8 bases removed from V and 0 bases from J, the gap between germline ends came to 13 bases. The CDR3 runs to 14 residues. The covered CDR3 bases are TGTGCCAGTCTGGGCCGCGGGGCTAACTATGGC. It yields the protein CASLGRGANYG. In full, the CDR3 is CASLGRGANYGYTF.

On this clone: The junction shows a germline mismatch at one end, possibly a read error. The CDR3 goes on 3 residues after the read ends, and that part is filled in from the germline J gene. The V gene is TRBV30, the J gene TRBJ1-1; 8 bases line up with TRBD1. Germline-derived CDR1 and CDR2 are GTSNPN and SVGIG (reference sequence). The CDR3 is made up of 13 amino acids. CDR3 DNA (partial): TGTGTCTGGAGTGTACAGGGGGGCAGTGAA. Translation: CVWSVQGGSE. The full CDR3 protein reads CVWSVQGGSEAFF.

In the case of this clone: The read ends 3 residues shy of where the CDR3 ends; the end is completed using the germline J gene. The rearrangement links TRBV5-5 to TRBJ2-1, with 8 bases identical to TRBD2. The CDR3 has 15 residues. Germline V lookup: CDR1 SGHKS, CDR2 YYEKEE (reference sequence). The V gene end was trimmed by 0 bases and the J gene end by 9 bases; junction bases not matched to a gene: 8. CDR3 region: CASSLGLARVSEQFF. The covered CDR3 bases are TGTGCCAGCAGCTTGGGACTAGCGAGAGTGAGTGAG. The complete variable domain, with remaining parts taken from reference TRBV5-5 and TRBJ2-1, reads DAGVTQSPTHLIKTRGQQVTLRCSPISGHKSVSWYQQVLGQGPQFIFQYYEKEERGRGNFPDRFSARQFPNYSSELNVNALLLGDSALYLCASSLGLARVSEQFFGPGTRLTVL.

About this clone: The CDR3 extends 3 residues past the end of the read, so its final part is completed from the germline J gene. This chain uses TRBV7-3 with TRBJ2-7; D perhaps matches TRBD1 (5 bases). The CDR3 extends over 12 amino acids. V lost 3 bases and J lost 6, with 9 bases in between. From germline, CDR1 is SGHTA and CDR2 FQGTGA. The part of the CDR3 DNA that was read is TGTGCCAGCAGCTTCCAGGGTGGCGAG. Its translation: CASSFQGGE. The whole CDR3 reads CASSFQGGEQYF.